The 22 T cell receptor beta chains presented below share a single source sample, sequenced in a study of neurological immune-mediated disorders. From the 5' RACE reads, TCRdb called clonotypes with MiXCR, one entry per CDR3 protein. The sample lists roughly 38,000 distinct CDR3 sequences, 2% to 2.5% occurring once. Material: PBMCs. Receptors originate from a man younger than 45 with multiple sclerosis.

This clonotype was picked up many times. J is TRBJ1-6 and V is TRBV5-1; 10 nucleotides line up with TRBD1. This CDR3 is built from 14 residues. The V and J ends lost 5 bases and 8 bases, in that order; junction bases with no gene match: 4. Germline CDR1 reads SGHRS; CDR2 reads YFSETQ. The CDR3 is CASSPGTGDSPLHF. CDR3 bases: TGCGCCAGCAGTCCCGGGACAGGGGATTCACCCCTCCACTTT.

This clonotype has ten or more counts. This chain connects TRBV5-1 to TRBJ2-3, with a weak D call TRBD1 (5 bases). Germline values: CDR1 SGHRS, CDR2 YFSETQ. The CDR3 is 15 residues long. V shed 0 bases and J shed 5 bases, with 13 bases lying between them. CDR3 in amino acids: CASSLAVGAGDTQYF. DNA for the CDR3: TGCGCCAGCAGCTTGGCCGTAGGGGCCGGAGATACGCAGTATTTT.

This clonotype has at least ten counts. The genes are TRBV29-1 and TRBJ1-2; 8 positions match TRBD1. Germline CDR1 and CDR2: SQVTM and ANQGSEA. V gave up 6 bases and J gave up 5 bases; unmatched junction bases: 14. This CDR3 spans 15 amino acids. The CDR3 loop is CSVGRTGISEYGYTF. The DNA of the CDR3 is TGCAGCGTCGGGAGGACAGGGATATCTGAATATGGCTACACCTTC.

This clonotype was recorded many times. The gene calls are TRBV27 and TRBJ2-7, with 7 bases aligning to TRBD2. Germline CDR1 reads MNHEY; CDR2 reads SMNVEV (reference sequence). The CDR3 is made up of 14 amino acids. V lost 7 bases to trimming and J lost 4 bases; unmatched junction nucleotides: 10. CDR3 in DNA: TGTGCCAGCAAACTCTCAATCGGGGGGTACGAGCAGTACTTC. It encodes CASKLSIGGYEQYF.

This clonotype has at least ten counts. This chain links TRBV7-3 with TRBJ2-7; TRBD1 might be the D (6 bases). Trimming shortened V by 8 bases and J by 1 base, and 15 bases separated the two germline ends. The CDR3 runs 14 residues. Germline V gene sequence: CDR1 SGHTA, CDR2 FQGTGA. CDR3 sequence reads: CASGGRTPSYEQYF. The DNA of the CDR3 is TGTGCCAGCGGGGGCCGGACACCATCCTACGAGCAGTACTTC.

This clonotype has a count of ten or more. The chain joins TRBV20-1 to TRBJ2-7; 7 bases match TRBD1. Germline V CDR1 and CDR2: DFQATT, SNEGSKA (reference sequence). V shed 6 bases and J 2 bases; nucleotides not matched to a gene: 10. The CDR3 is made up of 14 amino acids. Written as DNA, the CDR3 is TGCAGTGCCGAGGACAGGACCATCACCTACGAGCAGTACTTC. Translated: CSAEDRTITYEQYF.

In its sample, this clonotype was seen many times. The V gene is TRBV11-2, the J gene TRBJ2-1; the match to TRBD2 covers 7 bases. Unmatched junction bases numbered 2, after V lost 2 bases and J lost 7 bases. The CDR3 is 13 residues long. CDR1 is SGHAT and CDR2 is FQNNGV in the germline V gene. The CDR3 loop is CASSLRRGNEQFF. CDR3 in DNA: TGTGCCAGCAGCTTAAGGCGGGGGAATGAGCAGTTCTTC. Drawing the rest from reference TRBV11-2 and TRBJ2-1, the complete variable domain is EAGVAQSPRYKIIEKRQSVAFWCNPISGHATLYWYQQILGQGPKLLIQFQNNGVVDDSQLPKDRFSAERLKGVDSTLKIQPAKLEDSAVYLCASSLRRGNEQFFGPGTRLTVL.

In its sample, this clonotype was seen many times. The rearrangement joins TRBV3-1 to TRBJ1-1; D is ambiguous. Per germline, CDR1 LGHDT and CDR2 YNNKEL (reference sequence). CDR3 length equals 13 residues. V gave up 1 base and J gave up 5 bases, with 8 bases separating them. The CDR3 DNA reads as TGTGCCAGCAGCCAAGGGACTCGAACTGAAGCTTTCTTT. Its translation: CASSQGTRTEAFF.

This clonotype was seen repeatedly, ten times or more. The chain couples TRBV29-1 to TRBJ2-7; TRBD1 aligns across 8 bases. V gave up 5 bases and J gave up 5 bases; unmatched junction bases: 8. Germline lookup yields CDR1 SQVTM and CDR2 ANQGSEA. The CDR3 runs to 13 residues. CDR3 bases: TGCAGCGTTAGGACAGGGAATGAACACGAGCAGTACTTC. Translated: CSVRTGNEHEQYF.

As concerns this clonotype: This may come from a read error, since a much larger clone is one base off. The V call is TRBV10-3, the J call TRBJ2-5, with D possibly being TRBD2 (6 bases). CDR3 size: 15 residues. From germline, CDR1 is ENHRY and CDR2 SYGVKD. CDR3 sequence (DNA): TGTGCCATCAGTGTCGGGGGTGCCTCGAAAGAGAACCAGTACTTC. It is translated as CAISVGGASKENQYF.

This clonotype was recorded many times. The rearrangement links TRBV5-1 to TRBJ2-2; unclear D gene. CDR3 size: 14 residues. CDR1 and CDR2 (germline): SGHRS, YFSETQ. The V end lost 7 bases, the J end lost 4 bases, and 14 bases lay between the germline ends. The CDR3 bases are TGCGCCAGCGGCGTACGTACGGGCACCGGGGAGCTGTTTTTT. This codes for CASGVRTGTGELFF. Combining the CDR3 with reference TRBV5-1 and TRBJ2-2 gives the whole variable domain KAGVTQTPRYLIKTRGQQVTLSCSPISGHRSVSWYQQTPGQGLQFLFEYFSETQRNKGNFPGRFSGRQFSNSRSEMNVSTLELGDSALYLCASGVRTGTGELFFGEGSRLTVL.

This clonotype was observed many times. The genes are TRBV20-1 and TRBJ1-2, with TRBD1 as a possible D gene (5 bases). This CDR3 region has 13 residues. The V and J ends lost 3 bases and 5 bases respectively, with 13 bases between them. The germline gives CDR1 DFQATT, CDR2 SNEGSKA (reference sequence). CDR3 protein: CSARHQGWYGYTF. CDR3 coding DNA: TGCAGTGCTAGGCACCAGGGATGGTATGGCTACACCTTC.

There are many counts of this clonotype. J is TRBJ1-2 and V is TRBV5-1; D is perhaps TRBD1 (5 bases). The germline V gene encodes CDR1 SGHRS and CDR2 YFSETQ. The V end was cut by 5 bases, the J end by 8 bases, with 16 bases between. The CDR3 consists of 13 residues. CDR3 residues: CASRRDLTSGYTF. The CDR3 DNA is TGCGCCAGCAGAAGGGACTTAACGAGCGGCTACACCTTC.

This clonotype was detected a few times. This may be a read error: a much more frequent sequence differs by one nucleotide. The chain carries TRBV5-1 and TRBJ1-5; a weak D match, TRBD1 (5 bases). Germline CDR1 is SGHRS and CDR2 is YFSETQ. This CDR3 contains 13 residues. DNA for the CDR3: TGCGCCAGCAGCTTGTGGGGGGATCAGCCCCAGAATTTT. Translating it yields CASSLWGDQPQNF.

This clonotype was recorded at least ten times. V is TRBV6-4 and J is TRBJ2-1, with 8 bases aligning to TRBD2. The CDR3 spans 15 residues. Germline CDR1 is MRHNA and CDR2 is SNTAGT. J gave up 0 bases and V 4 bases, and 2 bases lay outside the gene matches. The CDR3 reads CASSAGTSSYNEQFF. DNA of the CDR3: TGTGCCAGCAGTGCCGGGACTAGCTCCTACAATGAGCAGTTCTTC.

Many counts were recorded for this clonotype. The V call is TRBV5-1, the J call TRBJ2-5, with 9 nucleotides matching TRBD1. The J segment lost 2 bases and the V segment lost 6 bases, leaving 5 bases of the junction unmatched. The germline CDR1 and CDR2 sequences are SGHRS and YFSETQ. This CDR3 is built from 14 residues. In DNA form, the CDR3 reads TGCGCCAGCAACCCGGGACAGGGACAAGAGACCCAGTACTTC. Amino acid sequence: CASNPGQGQETQYF.

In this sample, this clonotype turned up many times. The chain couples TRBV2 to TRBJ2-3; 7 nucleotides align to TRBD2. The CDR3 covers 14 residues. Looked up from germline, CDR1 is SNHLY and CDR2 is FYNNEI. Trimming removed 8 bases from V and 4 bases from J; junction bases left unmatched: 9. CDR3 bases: TGTGCCAGCCAAGGGACTAATCCCCCAGATACGCAGTATTTT. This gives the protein CASQGTNPPDTQYF.

In nucleotides, the CDR3 is TGTGCCAGTAGGGATCGTGTCGGACGAAATCAGCCCCAGCATTTT. Its translation: CASRDRVGRNQPQHF. This sequence joins TRBV19 and TRBJ1-5, with D uncertain. Trimming removed 6 bases from V and 4 bases from J, with 16 bases in between. There are 15 residues in the CDR3. Germline V lookup: CDR1 LNHDA, CDR2 SQIVND (reference sequence).

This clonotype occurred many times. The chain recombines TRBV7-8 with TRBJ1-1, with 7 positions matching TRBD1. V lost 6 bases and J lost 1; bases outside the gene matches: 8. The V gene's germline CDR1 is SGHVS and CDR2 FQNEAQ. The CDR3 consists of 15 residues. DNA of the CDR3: TGTGCCAGCAGAAACAGGGGCTTTTGGAACACTGAAGCTTTCTTT. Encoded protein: CASRNRGFWNTEAFF.

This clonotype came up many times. The CDR3 is CASSYSSGLAATTDTQYF. CDR3 sequence (DNA): TGTGCCAGCAGTTACTCTTCGGGACTAGCGGCGACCACAGATACGCAGTATTTT. This chain connects TRBV6-2 or TRBV6-3 to TRBJ2-3; 11 bases map to TRBD2. The CDR3 runs to 18 residues. Germline V gives CDR1 MNHEY, CDR2 SVGEGT. J lost 2 bases, V lost 0 bases, and 7 bases had no gene match.

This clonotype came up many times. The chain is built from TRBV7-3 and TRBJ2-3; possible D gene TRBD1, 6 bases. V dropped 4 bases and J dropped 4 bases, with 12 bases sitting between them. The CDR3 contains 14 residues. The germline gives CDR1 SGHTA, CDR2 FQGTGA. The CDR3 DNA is TGTGCCAGCAGCTCCCAGGGGAATGCAGATACGCAGTATTTT. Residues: CASSSQGNADTQYF.

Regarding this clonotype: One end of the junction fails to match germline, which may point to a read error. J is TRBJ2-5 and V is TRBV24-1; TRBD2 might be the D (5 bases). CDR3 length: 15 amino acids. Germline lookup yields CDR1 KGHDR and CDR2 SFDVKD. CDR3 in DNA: TGTGCCACCGCGGAGGTCAGAGCAGGCAAAGAGAACCAGTACTTC. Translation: CATAEVRAGKENQYF.